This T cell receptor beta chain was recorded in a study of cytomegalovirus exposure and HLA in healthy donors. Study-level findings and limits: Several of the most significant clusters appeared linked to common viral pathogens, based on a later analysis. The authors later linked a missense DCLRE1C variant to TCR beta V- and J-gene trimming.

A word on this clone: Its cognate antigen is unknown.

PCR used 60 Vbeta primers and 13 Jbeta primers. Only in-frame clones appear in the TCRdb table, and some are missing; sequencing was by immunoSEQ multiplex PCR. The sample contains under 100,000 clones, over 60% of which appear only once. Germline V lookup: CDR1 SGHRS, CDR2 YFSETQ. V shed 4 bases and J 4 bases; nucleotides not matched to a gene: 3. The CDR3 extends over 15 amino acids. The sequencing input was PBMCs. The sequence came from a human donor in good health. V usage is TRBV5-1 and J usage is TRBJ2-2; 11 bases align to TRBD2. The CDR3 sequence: CASSVSGGATGELFF. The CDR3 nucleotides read TGCGCCAGCAGCGTTAGCGGGGGGGCCACCGGGGAGCTGTTTTTT.